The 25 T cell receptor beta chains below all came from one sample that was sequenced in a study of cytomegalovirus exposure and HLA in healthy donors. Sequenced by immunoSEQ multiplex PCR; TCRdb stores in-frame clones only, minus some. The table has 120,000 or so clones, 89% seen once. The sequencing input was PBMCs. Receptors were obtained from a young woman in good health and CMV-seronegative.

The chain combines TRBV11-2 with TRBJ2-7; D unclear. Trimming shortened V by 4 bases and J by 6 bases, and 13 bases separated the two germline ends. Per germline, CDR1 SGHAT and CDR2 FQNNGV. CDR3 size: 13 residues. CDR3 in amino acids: CASSSFVFGEQYF. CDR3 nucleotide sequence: TGTGCCAGCAGCTCCTTCGTTTTCGGCGAGCAGTACTTC.

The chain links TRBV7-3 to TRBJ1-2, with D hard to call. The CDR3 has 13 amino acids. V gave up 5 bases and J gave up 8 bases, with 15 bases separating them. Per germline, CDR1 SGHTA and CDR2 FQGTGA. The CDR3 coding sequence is TGTGCCAGCAGCCAACTCGGTGGAGGGGGCTACACCTTC. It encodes CASSQLGGGGYTF.

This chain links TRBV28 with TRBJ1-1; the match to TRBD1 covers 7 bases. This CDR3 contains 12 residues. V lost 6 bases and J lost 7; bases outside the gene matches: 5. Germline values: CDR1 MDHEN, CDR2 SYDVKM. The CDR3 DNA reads TGTGCCAGCAGAGCCGGGACAGATGAAGCTTTCTTT. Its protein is CASRAGTDEAFF.

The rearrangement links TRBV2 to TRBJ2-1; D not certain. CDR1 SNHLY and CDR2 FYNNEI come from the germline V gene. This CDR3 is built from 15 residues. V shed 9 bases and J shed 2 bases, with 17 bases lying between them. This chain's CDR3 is CAREGASEAYNEQFF. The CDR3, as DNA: TGTGCCAGAGAAGGAGCTAGTGAAGCCTACAATGAGCAGTTCTTC.

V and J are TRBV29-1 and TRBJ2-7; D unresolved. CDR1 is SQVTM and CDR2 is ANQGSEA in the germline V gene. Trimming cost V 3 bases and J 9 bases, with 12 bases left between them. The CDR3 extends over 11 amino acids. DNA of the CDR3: TGCAGCGTTGACGCGGCCGATGGGCAGTACTTC. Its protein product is CSVDAADGQYF.

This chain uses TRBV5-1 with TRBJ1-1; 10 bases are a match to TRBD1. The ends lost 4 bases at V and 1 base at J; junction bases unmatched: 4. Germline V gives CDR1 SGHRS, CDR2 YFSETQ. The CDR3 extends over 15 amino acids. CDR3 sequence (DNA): TGCGCCAGCAGCCTCCGACAGGGGGCGAACACTGAAGCTTTCTTT. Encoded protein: CASSLRQGANTEAFF.

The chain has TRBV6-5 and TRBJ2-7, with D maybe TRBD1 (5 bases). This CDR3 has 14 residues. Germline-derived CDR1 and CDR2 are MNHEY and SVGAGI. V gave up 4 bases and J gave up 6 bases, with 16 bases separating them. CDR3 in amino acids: CASSSYPGPSEQYF. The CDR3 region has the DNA TGTGCCAGCAGTTCCTATCCAGGGCCCTCCGAGCAGTACTTC.

The CDR3 nucleotides are TGTGCCAGCAGCCAACTAGCGGGAGTCGAGCAGTACTTC. Protein: CASSQLAGVEQYF. The V call is TRBV11-2, the J call TRBJ2-7; 11 nucleotides line up with TRBD2. CDR3 length equals 13 residues. Germline V gene lookup returns CDR1 SGHAT and CDR2 FQNNGV. The J segment lost 6 bases and the V segment lost 5 bases, leaving 3 bases of the junction unmatched. Full variable domain (missing parts from reference TRBV11-2 and TRBJ2-7): EAGVAQSPRYKIIEKRQSVAFWCNPISGHATLYWYQQILGQGPKLLIQFQNNGVVDDSQLPKDRFSAERLKGVDSTLKIQPAKLEDSAVYLCASSQLAGVEQYFGPGTRLTVT.

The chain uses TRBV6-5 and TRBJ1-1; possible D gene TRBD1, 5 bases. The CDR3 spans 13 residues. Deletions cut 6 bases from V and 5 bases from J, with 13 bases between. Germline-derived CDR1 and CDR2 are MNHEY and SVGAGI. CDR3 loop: CASSLSGSTEAFF. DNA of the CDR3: TGTGCCAGCAGCCTATCAGGGTCGACTGAAGCTTTCTTT.

CDR3 nucleotide sequence: TGTGCCAGCAGCTCCGGGACTAGCGGGAATTACGAGCAGTACTTC. Protein: CASSSGTSGNYEQYF. The rearrangement joins TRBV5-4 to TRBJ2-7; 13 bases map to TRBD2. Germline trimming cut 3 bases from V and 4 bases from J; bases unmatched to any gene: 4. CDR1 is SGHNT, CDR2 YYREEE, per germline (reference sequence). The CDR3 is 15 amino acids. Looking up the rest from reference TRBV5-4 and TRBJ2-7 gives the full variable domain: ETGVTQSPTHLIKTRGQQVTLRCSSQSGHNTVSWYQQALGQGPQFIFQYYREEENGRGNFPPRFSGLQFPNYSSELNVNALELDDSALYLCASSSGTSGNYEQYFGPGTRLTVT.

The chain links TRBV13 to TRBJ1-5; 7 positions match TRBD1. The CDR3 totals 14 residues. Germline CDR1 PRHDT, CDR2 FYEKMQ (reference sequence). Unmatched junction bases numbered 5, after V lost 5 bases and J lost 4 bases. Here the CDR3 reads CASSQGTVNQPQHF. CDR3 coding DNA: TGTGCCAGCAGCCAGGGGACAGTAAATCAGCCCCAGCATTTT.

The CDR3 nucleotides read TGTGCCAGCAGTCCGGGGACTAGCGTTATTAGCACAGATACGCAGTATTTT. Translating it yields CASSPGTSVISTDTQYF. The chain uses TRBV27 and TRBJ2-3, with 10 nucleotides matching TRBD2. V lost 5 bases to trimming and J lost 0 bases; unmatched junction nucleotides: 8. The CDR3 extends over 17 amino acids. Germline-derived CDR1 and CDR2 are MNHEY and SMNVEV (reference sequence).

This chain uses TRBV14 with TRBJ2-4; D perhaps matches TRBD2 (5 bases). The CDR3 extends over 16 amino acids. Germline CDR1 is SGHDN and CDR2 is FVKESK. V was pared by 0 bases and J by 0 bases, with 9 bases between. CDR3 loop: CASSQDTGSAKNIQYF. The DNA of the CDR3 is TGTGCCAGCAGCCAAGACACGGGATCAGCCAAAAACATTCAGTACTTC.

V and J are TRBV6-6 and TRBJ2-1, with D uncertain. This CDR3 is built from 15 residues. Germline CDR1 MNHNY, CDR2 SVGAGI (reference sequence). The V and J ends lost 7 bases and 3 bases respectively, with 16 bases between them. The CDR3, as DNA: TGTGCCAGCACGATGACTCCAGATTTCTACAATGAGCAGTTCTTC. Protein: CASTMTPDFYNEQFF.

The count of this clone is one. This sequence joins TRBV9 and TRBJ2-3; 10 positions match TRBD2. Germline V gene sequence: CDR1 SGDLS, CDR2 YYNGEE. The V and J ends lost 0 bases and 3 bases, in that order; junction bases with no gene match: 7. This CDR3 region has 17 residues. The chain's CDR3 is CASSVGGSGRITDTQYF. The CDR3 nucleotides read TGTGCCAGCAGCGTAGGGGGTAGCGGGAGGATAACAGATACGCAGTATTTT.

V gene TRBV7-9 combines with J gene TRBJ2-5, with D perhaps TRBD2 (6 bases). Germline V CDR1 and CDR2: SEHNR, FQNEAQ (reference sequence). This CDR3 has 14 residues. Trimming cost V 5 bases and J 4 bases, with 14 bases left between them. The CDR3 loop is CASSLRDSIETQYF. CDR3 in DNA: TGTGCCAGCAGCCTGAGGGACTCCATAGAGACCCAGTACTTC.

The CDR3 nucleotides are TGTGCCAGCAGCTCACAGGGCTATGACTACGAGCAGTACTTC. Translated: CASSSQGYDYEQYF. The chain employs TRBV11-3 and TRBJ2-7, with D perhaps TRBD1 (6 bases). The germline V gene encodes CDR1 SGHNT and CDR2 YENEEA. The length of the CDR3 is 14 residues. The V end was cut by 4 bases, the J end by 3 bases, with 13 bases between. Using reference TRBV11-3 and TRBJ2-7 for the parts outside the CDR3, the full variable domain is EAGVVQSPRYKIIEKKQPVAFWCNPISGHNTLYWYLQNLGQGPELLIRYENEEAVDDSQLPKDRFSAERLKGVDSTLKIQPAELGDSAVYLCASSSQGYDYEQYFGPGTRLTVT.

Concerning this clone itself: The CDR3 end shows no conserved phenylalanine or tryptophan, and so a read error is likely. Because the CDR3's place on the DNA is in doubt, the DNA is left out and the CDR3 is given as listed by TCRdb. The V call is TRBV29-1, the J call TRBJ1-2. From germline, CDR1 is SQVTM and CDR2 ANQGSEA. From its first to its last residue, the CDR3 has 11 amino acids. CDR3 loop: CSVRRLPRSLC.

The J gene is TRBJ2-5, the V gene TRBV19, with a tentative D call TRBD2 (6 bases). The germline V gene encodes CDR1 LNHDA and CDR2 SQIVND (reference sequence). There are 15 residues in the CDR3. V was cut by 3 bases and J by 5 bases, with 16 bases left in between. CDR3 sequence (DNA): TGTGCCAGTAGTATTTCTCACTCCGCGGGGGAGACCCAGTACTTC. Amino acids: CASSISHSAGETQYF.

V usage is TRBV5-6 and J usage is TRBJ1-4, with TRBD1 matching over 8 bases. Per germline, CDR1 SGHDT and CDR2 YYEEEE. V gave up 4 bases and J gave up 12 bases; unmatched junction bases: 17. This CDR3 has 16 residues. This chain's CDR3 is CASSATGTGRSPQLFF. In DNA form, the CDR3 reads TGTGCCAGCAGCGCCACCGGGACAGGACGATCCCCCCAACTGTTTTTT.

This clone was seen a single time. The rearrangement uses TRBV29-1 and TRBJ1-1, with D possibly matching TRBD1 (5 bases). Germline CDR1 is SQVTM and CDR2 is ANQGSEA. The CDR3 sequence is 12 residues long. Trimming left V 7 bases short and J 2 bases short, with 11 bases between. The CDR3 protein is CSASGVNTEAFF. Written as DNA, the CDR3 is TGCAGCGCATCGGGGGTCAACACTGAAGCTTTCTTT.

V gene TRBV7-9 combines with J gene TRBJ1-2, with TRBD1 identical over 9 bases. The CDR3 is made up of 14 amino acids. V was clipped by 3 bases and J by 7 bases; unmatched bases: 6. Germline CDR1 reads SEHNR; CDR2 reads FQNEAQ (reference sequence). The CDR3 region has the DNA TGTGCCAGCAGCTTGTGGGACAGGGAGAGTGGCTACACCTTC. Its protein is CASSLWDRESGYTF.

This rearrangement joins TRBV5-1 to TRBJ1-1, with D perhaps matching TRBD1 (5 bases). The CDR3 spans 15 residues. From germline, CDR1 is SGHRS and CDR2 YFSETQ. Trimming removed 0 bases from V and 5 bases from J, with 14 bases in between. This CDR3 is CASSLAGREGTEAFF. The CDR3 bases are TGCGCCAGCAGCTTGGCCGGCAGGGAGGGGACTGAAGCTTTCTTT.

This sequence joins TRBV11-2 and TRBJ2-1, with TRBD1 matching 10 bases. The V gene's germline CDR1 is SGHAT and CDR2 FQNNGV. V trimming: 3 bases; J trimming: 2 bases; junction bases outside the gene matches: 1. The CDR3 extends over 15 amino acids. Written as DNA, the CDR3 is TGTGCCAGCAGCTTTGGGACAGGGGCCTACAATGAGCAGTTCTTC. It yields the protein CASSFGTGAYNEQFF.

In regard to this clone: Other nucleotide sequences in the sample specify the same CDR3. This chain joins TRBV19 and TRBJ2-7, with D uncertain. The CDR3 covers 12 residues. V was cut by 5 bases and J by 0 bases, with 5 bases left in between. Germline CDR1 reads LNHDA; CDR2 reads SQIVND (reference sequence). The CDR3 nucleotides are TGTGCCAGTAGTCCGAGCTCCTACGAGCAGTACTTC. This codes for CASSPSSYEQYF.